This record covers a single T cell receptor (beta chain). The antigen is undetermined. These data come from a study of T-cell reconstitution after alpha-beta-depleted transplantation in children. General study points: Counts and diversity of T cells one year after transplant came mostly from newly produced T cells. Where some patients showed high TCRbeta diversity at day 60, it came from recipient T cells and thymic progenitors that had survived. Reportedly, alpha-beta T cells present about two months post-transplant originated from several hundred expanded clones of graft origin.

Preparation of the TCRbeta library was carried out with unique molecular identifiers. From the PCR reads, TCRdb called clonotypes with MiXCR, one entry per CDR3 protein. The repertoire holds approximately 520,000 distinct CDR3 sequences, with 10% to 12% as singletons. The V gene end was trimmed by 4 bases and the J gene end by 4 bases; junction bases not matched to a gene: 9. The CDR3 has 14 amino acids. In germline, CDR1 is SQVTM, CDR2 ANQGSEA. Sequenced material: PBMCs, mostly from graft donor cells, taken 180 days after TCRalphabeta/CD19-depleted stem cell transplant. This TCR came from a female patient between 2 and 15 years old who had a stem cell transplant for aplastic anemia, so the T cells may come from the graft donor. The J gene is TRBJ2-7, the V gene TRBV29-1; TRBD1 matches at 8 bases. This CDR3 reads CSVVVQGARYEQYF. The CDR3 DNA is TGCAGCGTTGTGGTCCAGGGGGCACGGTACGAGCAGTACTTC.